The 3 T cell receptor beta chains presented below share a single source sample, sequenced in a study of tissue T cells after allogeneic stem cell transplantation. TCRdb keeps only in-frame clones here, not all; method: immunoSEQ multiplex PCR. The table has several thousand clones, over 30% seen once; the top ten hold under 25%. Time point in this sample: mouse harvest day 14 after allogeneic transplant. Mouse grafts combined 10^7 T-cell-depleted bone marrow cells with 10^6 splenic CD5+ T cells. Sequencing was carried out using gut tissue. These receptor sequences come from a female BALB/c mouse given C57BL/6 T cells with graft-versus-host disease after an allogeneic hematopoietic cell transplant.

Worth noting for this clone: Gene names denote mouse genes. The observed sequence ends 1 residue before the CDR3 terminus, with the missing tail filled in from the germline J gene. The chain couples TRBV12-1 to TRBJ1-1, with D perhaps matching TRBD1 (5 bases). The germline V gene encodes CDR1 SGHSN and CDR2 HYEKVE. Trimming took 0 bases from V and 2 from J, leaving 6 bases between them. This CDR3 is built from 13 residues. CDR3 DNA, as far as it was read: TGTGCCAGCTCTCTCCAGGGTAACACAGAAGTCTTC. It specifies CASSLQGNTEVF. The whole CDR3 sequence is CASSLQGNTEVFF.

Remarks on this clone: Genes here carry mouse names. The read gets to within 1 residue of the CDR3 end, and the germline J gene fills in the rest. The chain recombines TRBV3 with TRBJ2-4, with a possible D match to TRBD1 (6 bases). The germline CDR1 and CDR2 sequences are SNHLY and FYNGKV (reference sequence). This CDR3 comprises 14 residues. The germline V and J ends were trimmed by 5 bases and 1 base, with 10 bases remaining between them. This chain's CDR3 is CASSKQGGQNTLYF. The sequenced CDR3 bases are TGTGCCAGCAGCAAACAGGGCGGTCAAAACACCTTGTAC. Full variable domain (remainder filled in from reference TRBV3 and TRBJ2-4): GPKVLQIPSHQIIDMGQMVTLNCDPVSNHLYFYWYKQILGQQMEFLVNFYNGKVMEKSKLFKDQFSVERPDGSYFTLKIQPTALEDSAVYFCASSKQGGQNTLYFGAGTRLSVL.

Points on this clone: Gene names refer to mouse genes. Read sequence stops 1 residue before the CDR3 end, and the germline J gene provides the missing end. The chain employs TRBV26 and TRBJ2-7, with D possibly being TRBD2 (6 bases). V gave up 4 bases and J gave up 6 bases, with 7 bases separating them. This CDR3 comprises 11 residues. From germline, CDR1 is KGHPV and CDR2 FQNQEV (reference sequence). The sequenced part of the CDR3 DNA is TGTGCCAGCAGTCGGGGGGTTGAACAGTAC. Translated, it gives CASSRGVEQY. The full CDR3 is CASSRGVEQYF.